The 18 T cell receptor beta chains below all came from one sample that was sequenced in a study of blood T cell repertoires in COVID-19. Sequencing was performed with immunoSEQ multiplex PCR; in TCRdb, only in-frame clones are kept and a portion is missing. The sample includes 130,000 to 150,000 clones, approximately 83% of them seen just once. Sequenced sample: PBMCs or T cells enriched from blood (not recorded which). The source is a man aged 50 or older who had recovered from COVID-19.

CDR3 in amino acids: CASSSGQLQVEQYF. Here the CDR3 DNA reads TGCGCCAGCAGCTCGGGACAGCTCCAGGTCGAGCAGTACTTC. The V call is TRBV5-1, the J call TRBJ2-7; 7 bases are shared with TRBD1. Germline CDR1 and CDR2: SGHRS and YFSETQ. V lost 3 bases to trimming and J lost 6 bases; unmatched junction nucleotides: 9. This CDR3 contains 14 residues.

The rearrangement uses TRBV6-4 and TRBJ2-3; 10 bases align to TRBD2. V shed 0 bases, J shed 3 bases, and the junction held 3 bases outside the gene matches. This CDR3 comprises 16 residues. Germline V gives CDR1 MRHNA, CDR2 SNTAGT. The CDR3 DNA follows: TGTGCCAGCAGTGACTCTCCAGCGGGGGGGACAGATACGCAGTATTTT. The encoded protein is CASSDSPAGGTDTQYF.

The chain has TRBV6-4 and TRBJ2-5; D may be TRBD1 (5 bases). Germline values: CDR1 MRHNA, CDR2 SNTAGT. CDR3 length: 13 residues. Deletions cut 5 bases from V and 2 bases from J, with 9 bases between. CDR3 coding DNA: TGTGCCAGCAGTCAAGACAGTCAAGAGACCCAGTACTTC. This codes for CASSQDSQETQYF.

This chain uses TRBV9 with TRBJ2-2; no firm D call. Trimming removed 0 bases at V and 4 bases at J, with 10 bases between. The germline CDR1 and CDR2 sequences are SGDLS and YYNGEE. The CDR3 sequence is 15 residues long. The CDR3 coding sequence is TGTGCCAGCAGCGTAGCTCCCTTCGGCACCGGGGAGCTGTTTTTT. This gives the protein CASSVAPFGTGELFF.

The chain links TRBV7-3 to TRBJ2-1; 9 bases fit TRBD1. The J segment lost 6 bases and the V segment lost 2 bases, leaving 5 bases of the junction unmatched. This CDR3 region has 15 residues. Germline loops: CDR1 SGHTA, CDR2 FQGTGA. The CDR3 DNA is TGTGCCAGCAGCTTAGCGGGACAGGGCACCAATGAGCAGTTCTTC. This codes for CASSLAGQGTNEQFF.

CDR3 sequence reads: CASSITGVVTEAFF. For the CDR3, the DNA is TGTGCCAGTAGTATTACAGGGGTCGTCACTGAAGCTTTCTTT. The V and J genes are TRBV19 and TRBJ1-1; 7 nucleotides line up with TRBD1. CDR1 is LNHDA, CDR2 SQIVND, per germline (reference sequence). V shed 3 bases and J 4 bases; nucleotides not matched to a gene: 5. The CDR3 sequence is 14 residues long.

V usage is TRBV7-8 and J usage is TRBJ2-1; possible D gene TRBD2, 5 bases. Germline V lookup: CDR1 SGHVS, CDR2 FQNEAQ. Trimming pared 7 bases from V and 10 bases from J, leaving 14 bases between. The CDR3 runs 12 residues. The CDR3 DNA reads TGTGCCAGCATGGCCCCCGGGAACGAGCAGTTCTTC. The encoded protein is CASMAPGNEQFF.

CDR3 loop: CASRGTGDNEQFF. CDR3 DNA sequence: TGTGCCAGCAGGGGGACAGGCGACAATGAGCAGTTCTTC. This rearrangement joins TRBV9 to TRBJ2-1; TRBD1 aligns across 8 bases. Germline loops: CDR1 SGDLS, CDR2 YYNGEE. This CDR3 comprises 13 residues. Unmatched junction bases numbered 3, after V lost 5 bases and J lost 5 bases.

The CDR3 nucleotides are TGCGCCAGCAGCCCGATCCAGACAGGGGTGAACACTGAAGCTTTCTTT. The encoded protein is CASSPIQTGVNTEAFF. V is TRBV4-1 and J is TRBJ1-1; 8 positions match TRBD1. CDR1 is MGHRA and CDR2 is YSYEKL in the germline V gene. Trimming cost V 4 bases and J 0 bases; bases outside gene matches: 7. The CDR3 loop spans 16 amino acids.

This rearrangement joins TRBV12-3 or TRBV12-4 to TRBJ2-7; 7 nucleotides agree with TRBD1. CDR3 length equals 12 residues. The trim removed 5 bases at V and 4 bases at J, leaving 2 bases unmatched. CDR3 nucleotide sequence: TGTGCCAGCAGTCTACAGGGGTACGAGCAGTACTTC. It encodes CASSLQGYEQYF.

The chain uses TRBV7-6 and TRBJ2-7, with D tentatively TRBD1 (5 bases). V was clipped by 1 base and J by 3 bases, with 16 bases between them. The CDR3 runs 16 residues. Germline V CDR1 and CDR2: SGHVS, FNYEAQ. CDR3 residues: CASSLVTRVAIYEQYF. Written as DNA, the CDR3 is TGTGCCAGCAGCTTAGTGACCAGGGTAGCCATCTACGAGCAGTACTTC.

This clone was detected a few times. The gene calls are TRBV24-1 and TRBJ2-1; 7 bases are a match to TRBD1. The J segment lost 3 bases and the V segment lost 0 bases, leaving 7 bases of the junction unmatched. CDR1 and CDR2 (germline): KGHDR, SFDVKD. The length of the CDR3 is 17 residues. This CDR3 reads CATSDLSRGQDYNEQFF. The CDR3 bases are TGTGCCACCAGTGATTTGTCGAGGGGGCAGGACTACAATGAGCAGTTCTTC.

The count of this clone is one. The chain recombines TRBV19 with TRBJ2-1, with D uncertain. The V end was cut by 6 bases, the J end by 5 bases, with 17 bases between. There are 15 residues in the CDR3. The V gene's germline CDR1 is LNHDA and CDR2 SQIVND (reference sequence). CDR3: CASSARPPLNNEQFF. DNA for the CDR3: TGTGCCAGTAGCGCCCGCCCACCGCTAAACAATGAGCAGTTCTTC.

The V call is TRBV7-2, the J call TRBJ2-1; 10 bases line up with TRBD2. Germline-derived CDR1 and CDR2 are SGHTA and FQGNSA. This CDR3 region has 14 residues. With 5 bases clipped from V and 8 bases from J, the junction kept 6 bases outside the gene matches. The DNA for the CDR3 is TGTGCCAGCAGCCCACTAGCGGGGCCCCATGAGCAGTTCTTC. Residues: CASSPLAGPHEQFF. The whole variable domain, filled in from reference TRBV7-2 and TRBJ2-1, reads GAGVSQSPSNKVTEKGKDVELRCDPISGHTALYWYRQSLGQGLEFLIYFQGNSAPDKSGLPSDRFSAERTGGSVSTLTIQRTQQEDSAVYLCASSPLAGPHEQFFGPGTRLTVL.

V usage is TRBV4-3 and J usage is TRBJ2-5; 11 bases map to TRBD2. The CDR3 spans 16 residues. Trimming at V came to 0 bases and at J to 4 bases, leaving 4 bases not matched to a gene. Germline assignment: CDR1 LGHNA and CDR2 YSLEER. CDR3 DNA sequence: TGCGCCAGCAGCCAAGATAGCGGGGGGGCCTTAGAGACCCAGTACTTC. Amino acid sequence: CASSQDSGGALETQYF.

The chain is built from TRBV28 and TRBJ1-4; possible D gene TRBD1, 6 bases. CDR1 is MDHEN, CDR2 SYDVKM, per germline. The CDR3 is 15 residues long. V lost 5 bases to trimming and J lost 8 bases, with 18 bases between them. The CDR3 here is CASSGSGQGNEKLFF. CDR3 DNA sequence: TGTGCCAGCAGTGGCTCGGGGCAGGGGAACGAAAAACTGTTTTTT. Filled out from reference TRBV28 and TRBJ1-4, the complete variable domain reads DVKVTQSSRYLVKRTGEKVFLECVQDMDHENMFWYRQDPGLGLRLIYFSYDVKMKEKGDIPEGYSVSREKKERFSLILESASTNQTSMYLCASSGSGQGNEKLFFGSGTQLSVL.

The CDR3 sequence: CASTGTGSYEQYF. Written as DNA, the CDR3 is TGTGCCAGCACTGGGACAGGGTCATACGAGCAGTACTTC. The V gene is TRBV2, the J gene TRBJ2-7; TRBD1 agrees at 9 bases. The ends lost 7 bases at V and 4 bases at J; junction bases unmatched: 5. CDR3 length equals 13 residues. CDR1 is SNHLY, CDR2 FYNNEI, per germline.

The rearrangement links TRBV5-1 to TRBJ1-4, with no clear D. The CDR3 sequence is 13 residues long. The ends were cut back, 4 bases at V and 3 bases at J, with 7 bases in the middle. Per the germline V gene, CDR1 is SGHRS and CDR2 is YFSETQ. This CDR3 reads CASSPGSNEKLFF. The DNA of the CDR3 is TGCGCCAGCAGCCCGGGGTCTAATGAAAAACTGTTTTTT. The full variable domain, in which reference TRBV5-1 and TRBJ1-4 provide the parts outside the CDR3, is KAGVTQTPRYLIKTRGQQVTLSCSPISGHRSVSWYQQTPGQGLQFLFEYFSETQRNKGNFPGRFSGRQFSNSRSEMNVSTLELGDSALYLCASSPGSNEKLFFGSGTQLSVL.